Shown below are 30 T cell receptor beta chains from a single sample sequenced in a study of blood T cell repertoires in COVID-19. Assay: immunoSEQ multiplex PCR; the TCRdb copy retains only in-frame clones and omits some. This table has about 200,000 clones, about 80% appearing once. Sequencing input: PBMCs or T cells enriched from blood (not recorded which). The source of these receptors is a woman aged 45-60 years who had been exposed to COVID-19.

V and J are TRBV11-2 and TRBJ2-2; D remains unclear. The V end lost 0 bases, the J end lost 6 bases, and 2 bases lay between the germline ends. The CDR3 is 12 amino acids. CDR1 is SGHAT, CDR2 FQNNGV, per germline. The CDR3 is CASSLDSGELFF. CDR3 nucleotide sequence: TGTGCCAGCAGCTTAGACTCCGGGGAGCTGTTTTTT. The variable domain in full, with the rest retrieved from reference TRBV11-2 and TRBJ2-2, is EAGVAQSPRYKIIEKRQSVAFWCNPISGHATLYWYQQILGQGPKLLIQFQNNGVVDDSQLPKDRFSAERLKGVDSTLKIQPAKLEDSAVYLCASSLDSGELFFGEGSRLTVL.

The chain carries TRBV21-1 and TRBJ1-3; the listed D gene, TRBD1, was not tested against the DNA. TRBV21-1 is deemed a pseudogene. The CDR3 sequence is 16 residues long. CDR3 in amino acids: CTYSGQGISSGNTIYF. For the CDR3, the DNA is TGTACGTACTCGGGACAGGGGATAAGCTCTGGAAACACCATATATTTT.

The chain couples TRBV12-3 or TRBV12-4 to TRBJ1-2, with 8 bases aligning to TRBD1. V dropped 6 bases and J dropped 4; count of bases not matched to a gene: 4. CDR3 length: 13 residues. This CDR3 is CASRVTGGYGYTF. CDR3 sequence (DNA): TGTGCCAGCAGGGTTACAGGGGGCTATGGCTACACCTTC.

This rearrangement joins TRBV24-1 to TRBJ2-3; a possible D gene is TRBD1 (5 bases). V was trimmed by 2 bases and J by 1 base, leaving 12 bases between them. Germline assignment: CDR1 KGHDR and CDR2 SFDVKD. There are 16 residues in the CDR3. For the CDR3, the DNA is TGTGCCACCAGTGATTCACAGGTTGGGGGCACAGATACGCAGTATTTT. Its translation: CATSDSQVGGTDTQYF.

Turning to this clone: Other DNA sequences in this specimen translate into the identical CDR3. The chain uses TRBV28 and TRBJ1-1, with 7 bases aligning to TRBD1. V dropped 2 bases and J dropped 11; count of bases not matched to a gene: 5. Germline V CDR1 and CDR2: MDHEN, SYDVKM. The CDR3 has 12 amino acids. This CDR3 is CASSLRGGKAFF. The CDR3 DNA is TGTGCCAGCAGTTTAAGAGGGGGCAAGGCTTTCTTT. The full variable domain, rest sourced from reference TRBV28 and TRBJ1-1, is DVKVTQSSRYLVKRTGEKVFLECVQDMDHENMFWYRQDPGLGLRLIYFSYDVKMKEKGDIPEGYSVSREKKERFSLILESASTNQTSMYLCASSLRGGKAFFGQGTRLTVV.

The V and J genes are TRBV7-2 and TRBJ2-3; D remains ambiguous. V was pared by 2 bases and J by 6 bases, with 12 bases between. The CDR3 totals 14 residues. Germline-derived CDR1 and CDR2 are SGHTA and FQGNSA. The CDR3 here is CASSLSLPGDTQYF. The CDR3 DNA reads TGTGCCAGCAGCTTATCTCTCCCCGGGGATACGCAGTATTTT.

This clone was recorded once. V and J are TRBV5-1 and TRBJ1-2; D not resolved. The germline gives CDR1 SGHRS, CDR2 YFSETQ. V lost 5 bases, J lost 4 bases, and 18 bases lay in between. The CDR3 has 15 residues. As DNA, the CDR3 is TGCGCCAGCAGTCCCTGGGAGGGCTTAGGCTATGGCTACACCTTC. Protein product: CASSPWEGLGYGYTF.

J is TRBJ2-3 and V is TRBV21-1; the table's D call, TRBD1, has no DNA check behind it. TRBV21-1 is a listed pseudogene. This CDR3 is 17 amino acids long. CDR3 nucleotide sequence: TGTGCCAGCAGCAAAGAGGTCAGACAGCGTTACACAGATACGCAGTATTTT. Encoded protein: CASSKEVRQRYTDTQYF.

V usage is TRBV2 and J usage is TRBJ1-2, with a weak D call TRBD1 (5 bases). Germline V gene lookup returns CDR1 SNHLY and CDR2 FYNNEI. The CDR3 contains 12 residues. V was shortened by 7 bases and J by 7 bases, with 13 bases between the two germline ends. This CDR3 reads CASMGQNFGYTF. The CDR3 nucleotides are TGTGCCAGCATGGGGCAGAATTTTGGCTACACCTTC.

The V gene is TRBV4-3, the J gene TRBJ1-1; D remains unclear. Trimming removed 4 bases from V and 4 bases from J, with 13 bases in between. This CDR3 contains 14 residues. Germline CDR1 and CDR2: LGHNA and YSLEER. CDR3 loop: CASSPSEAGTEAFF. DNA for the CDR3: TGCGCCAGCAGCCCTTCCGAAGCTGGCACTGAAGCTTTCTTT.

This clone is a singleton in its sample. The chain has TRBV27 and TRBJ2-3; D ambiguous. Germline V gene sequence: CDR1 MNHEY, CDR2 SMNVEV (reference sequence). CDR3 length: 13 residues. V was clipped by 5 bases and J by 6 bases, with 12 bases between them. CDR3 DNA sequence: TGTGCCAGCAGTCCACTTCAAACGGATACGCAGTATTTT. Protein product: CASSPLQTDTQYF.

This clone has a handful of counts. The V gene is TRBV30, the J gene TRBJ1-1; 8 nucleotides agree with TRBD1. This CDR3 has 13 amino acids. Trimming removed 4 bases from V and 7 bases from J; junction bases left unmatched: 8. Germline V CDR1 and CDR2: GTSNPN, SVGIG (reference sequence). The CDR3 loop is CAWMPRQGLEAFF. For the CDR3, the DNA is TGTGCCTGGATGCCCCGACAGGGGCTTGAAGCTTTCTTT.

Concerning this clone: The same CDR3 arises from other DNA sequences in this sample as well. The genes are TRBV6-5 and TRBJ1-3; D uncertain. Per the germline V gene, CDR1 is MNHEY and CDR2 is SVGAGI. The CDR3 is made up of 15 amino acids. The germline V and J ends were trimmed by 0 bases and 3 bases, with 9 bases remaining between them. The chain's CDR3 is CASSYSPGSGNTIYF. In nucleotides, the CDR3 is TGTGCCAGCAGTTACTCGCCGGGGAGTGGAAACACCATATATTTT.

The chain joins TRBV5-4 to TRBJ2-5, with 9 bases matching TRBD2. The CDR3 loop spans 16 amino acids. J was trimmed by 5 bases and V by 5 bases; bases with no gene match: 13. Germline V lookup: CDR1 SGHNT, CDR2 YYREEE (reference sequence). The CDR3 sequence: CASRNRGGGAGETQYF. The DNA for the CDR3 is TGTGCCAGCAGAAACCGAGGCGGGGGGGCTGGGGAGACCCAGTACTTC. Looking up the rest from reference TRBV5-4 and TRBJ2-5 gives the full variable domain: ETGVTQSPTHLIKTRGQQVTLRCSSQSGHNTVSWYQQALGQGPQFIFQYYREEENGRGNFPPRFSGLQFPNYSSELNVNALELDDSALYLCASRNRGGGAGETQYFGPGTRLLVL.

The chain uses TRBV5-1 and TRBJ2-5; 8 nucleotides align to TRBD1. Germline loops: CDR1 SGHRS, CDR2 YFSETQ. The junction had 9 bases not matched to a gene; V was cut back by 7 bases and J by 4 bases. CDR3 length: 14 residues. The CDR3 loop is CASCYGQGRETQYF. CDR3 DNA sequence: TGCGCCAGCTGCTACGGACAGGGAAGAGAGACCCAGTACTTC.

This chain connects TRBV7-6 to TRBJ2-7; TRBD1 aligns across 11 bases. CDR1 is SGHVS and CDR2 is FNYEAQ in the germline V gene. After removal of 4 bases from V and 3 bases from J, the junction contained 5 bases not matched to a gene. This CDR3 has 15 residues. The CDR3 loop reads CASSSGQGVSYEQYF. The DNA for the CDR3 is TGTGCCAGCAGCTCGGGACAGGGGGTAAGCTACGAGCAGTACTTC.

This chain connects TRBV18 to TRBJ1-3; D is undetermined. CDR1 is KGHSH, CDR2 LQKENI, per germline. V was trimmed by 3 bases and J by 0 bases, leaving 9 bases between them. This CDR3 region has 15 residues. The DNA of the CDR3 is TGTGCCAGCTCACCGTCGGGGATCTCTGGAAACACCATATATTTT. It translates to CASSPSGISGNTIYF.

J is TRBJ1-4 and V is TRBV2, with 11 bases aligning to TRBD1. CDR1 is SNHLY and CDR2 is FYNNEI in the germline V gene. This CDR3 is built from 15 residues. Germline trimming cut 4 bases from V and 7 bases from J; bases unmatched to any gene: 5. The CDR3 bases are TGTGCCAGCAGTGGAATCGGGACAGGGGGTGAAAAACTGTTTTTT. As protein: CASSGIGTGGEKLFF.

The V and J genes are TRBV29-1 and TRBJ1-1; D may be TRBD1 (6 bases). Per the germline V gene, CDR1 is SQVTM and CDR2 is ANQGSEA. This CDR3 comprises 16 residues. V was cut by 2 bases and J by 1 base, with 17 bases left in between. Here the CDR3 DNA reads TGCAGCGTTGAAATGAGGTGGGGACACCAGAACACTGAAGCTTTCTTT. The encoded protein is CSVEMRWGHQNTEAFF.

V is TRBV10-3 and J is TRBJ1-2; tentative D call: TRBD1 (5 bases). V was clipped by 3 bases and J by 8 bases, with 13 bases between them. The CDR3 spans 13 residues. Germline-derived CDR1 and CDR2 are ENHRY and SYGVKD. This CDR3 reads CAISERGEGGYTF. In DNA, the CDR3 is TGTGCCATCAGTGAACGGGGGGAGGGCGGCTACACCTTC.

Points on this clone: Other DNA variants within this sample encode the same CDR3. This sequence joins TRBV3-1 (or the pseudogene TRBV3-2) and TRBJ2-7; perhaps TRBD1 as D (5 bases). Per germline, CDR1 LGHDT and CDR2 YNNKEL (reference sequence). The V end lost 4 bases, the J end lost 0 bases, and 7 bases lay between the germline ends. The CDR3 is made up of 13 amino acids. The CDR3 coding sequence is TGTGCCAGCAGCCGGGGCACCTCCTACGAGCAGTACTTC. Translating it yields CASSRGTSYEQYF.

V usage is TRBV11-2 and J usage is TRBJ1-6, with a tentative D call TRBD1 (6 bases). Germline V gives CDR1 SGHAT, CDR2 FQNNGV. V lost 5 bases and J 8 bases, leaving 13 bases between the germline ends. The CDR3 loop spans 14 amino acids. CDR3: CASSPGGGDSPLHF. CDR3 sequence (DNA): TGTGCCAGCAGCCCGGGCGGGGGCGATTCACCCCTCCACTTT. Complete variable domain (other parts from reference TRBV11-2 and TRBJ1-6): EAGVAQSPRYKIIEKRQSVAFWCNPISGHATLYWYQQILGQGPKLLIQFQNNGVVDDSQLPKDRFSAERLKGVDSTLKIQPAKLEDSAVYLCASSPGGGDSPLHFGNGTRLTVT.

The rearrangement uses TRBV7-6 and TRBJ2-2; 7 nucleotides align to TRBD2. The V and J ends lost 1 base and 4 bases, in that order; junction bases with no gene match: 6. CDR1 is SGHVS, CDR2 FNYEAQ, per germline. The length of the CDR3 is 16 residues. CDR3 sequence: CASSLGGGPATGELFF. The CDR3, as DNA: TGTGCCAGCAGCTTAGGGGGGGGACCGGCCACCGGGGAGCTGTTTTTT.

This clone was detected once. The V gene is TRBV10-2, the J gene TRBJ1-2; D is possibly TRBD1 (6 bases). This CDR3 spans 14 amino acids. Germline loops: CDR1 WSHSY, CDR2 SAAADI. Trimming removed 10 bases from V and 4 bases from J, with 19 bases in between. The CDR3 here is CAKDGTRNLYGYTF. The CDR3 bases are TGCGCCAAGGACGGGACACGGAACCTCTATGGCTACACCTTC.

In DNA form, the CDR3 reads TGTGCTAGTGGTTTGGCCGGGACAGGGGTTCACGAGCAGTACTTC. Amino acid sequence: CASGLAGTGVHEQYF. The gene calls are TRBV12-5 and TRBJ2-7; 10 nucleotides agree with TRBD1. Germline V gene lookup returns CDR1 LGHNT and CDR2 FRNRAP. This CDR3 is 15 amino acids long. Losses at the gene ends were 1 base for V and 5 bases for J; bases not matched to a gene: 5.

The V gene is TRBV7-9, the J gene TRBJ1-1; D call uncertain. V was trimmed by 4 bases and J by 0 bases, leaving 12 bases between them. This CDR3 is built from 15 residues. CDR1 and CDR2 (germline): SEHNR, FQNEAQ (reference sequence). The CDR3 loop is CASSSNLGVNTEAFF. DNA for the CDR3: TGTGCCAGCAGCTCGAATCTCGGGGTGAACACTGAAGCTTTCTTT.

The chain carries TRBV5-6 and TRBJ2-1, with TRBD1 matching over 9 bases. This CDR3 is built from 15 residues. Germline lookup yields CDR1 SGHDT and CDR2 YYEEEE. The V gene end was trimmed by 2 bases and the J gene end by 7 bases; junction bases not matched to a gene: 7. The DNA for the CDR3 is TGTGCCAGCAGCTTTGGGGACAGGGAGTGGAATGAGCAGTTCTTC. Translated, it gives CASSFGDREWNEQFF. The full variable domain, completed using reference TRBV5-6 and TRBJ2-1, is DAGVTQSPTHLIKTRGQQVTLRCSPKSGHDTVSWYQQALGQGPQFIFQYYEEEERQRGNFPDRFSGHQFPNYSSELNVNALLLGDSALYLCASSFGDREWNEQFFGPGTRLTVL.

This chain links TRBV4-1 with TRBJ2-7; 9 nucleotides align to TRBD1. The J segment lost 7 bases and the V segment lost 3 bases, leaving 7 bases of the junction unmatched. Germline values: CDR1 MGHRA, CDR2 YSYEKL. There are 14 residues in the CDR3. CDR3 region: CASSQTGTGREQYF. CDR3 sequence (DNA): TGCGCCAGCAGCCAGACCGGGACAGGGCGGGAGCAGTACTTC.

This rearrangement joins TRBV27 to TRBJ2-1; 10 positions match TRBD2. After removal of 5 bases from V and 5 bases from J, the junction contained 6 bases not matched to a gene. The CDR3 runs to 15 residues. Per the germline V gene, CDR1 is MNHEY and CDR2 is SMNVEV (reference sequence). The CDR3 DNA follows: TGTGCCAGCAGTGTTAGCGGGGGGCCCCACAATGAGCAGTTCTTC. This sequence encodes CASSVSGGPHNEQFF.

The CDR3 DNA is TGCGCCAGCAGCCAAGAAGGGACAGGGGGGTCACCCCTCCACTTT. Amino acids: CASSQEGTGGSPLHF. The chain has TRBV4-1 and TRBJ1-6, with 11 bases lining up with TRBD1. This CDR3 has 15 residues. With V trimmed by 0 bases and J by 10 bases, 2 bases remained unmatched. Germline loops: CDR1 MGHRA, CDR2 YSYEKL.